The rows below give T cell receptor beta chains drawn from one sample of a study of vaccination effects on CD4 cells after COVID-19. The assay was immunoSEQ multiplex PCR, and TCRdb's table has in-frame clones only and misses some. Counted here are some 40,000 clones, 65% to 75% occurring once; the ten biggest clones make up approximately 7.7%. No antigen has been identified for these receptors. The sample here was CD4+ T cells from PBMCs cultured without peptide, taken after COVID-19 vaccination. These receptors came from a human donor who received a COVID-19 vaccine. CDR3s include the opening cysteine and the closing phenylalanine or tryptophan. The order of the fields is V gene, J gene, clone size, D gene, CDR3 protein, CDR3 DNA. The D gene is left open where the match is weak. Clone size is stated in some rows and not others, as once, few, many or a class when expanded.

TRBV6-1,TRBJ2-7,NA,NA,CASSELGGFDEQYF,TGTGCCAGCAGTGAATTAGGGGGTTTCGACGAGCAGTACTTC
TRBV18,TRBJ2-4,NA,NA,CASSPRGGENIQYF,TGTGCCAGCTCACCAAGGGGTGGTGAAAACATTCAGTACTTC
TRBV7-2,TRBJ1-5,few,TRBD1,CASSVRGQQPQHF,TGTGCCAGCAGCGTCAGGGGGCAACAGCCCCAGCATTTT
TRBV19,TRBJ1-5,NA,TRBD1,CASSINRGGDQPQHF,TGTGCCAGTAGTATAAACAGGGGAGGGGATCAGCCCCAGCATTTT
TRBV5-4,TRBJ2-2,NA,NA,CASSFPLMGVRDTGELFF,TGTGCCAGCAGCTTTCCCTTAATGGGAGTAAGGGACACCGGGGAGCTGTTTTTT
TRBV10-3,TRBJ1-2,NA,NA,CAISERSRGGPNYGYTF,TGTGCCATCAGTGAGAGGTCAAGGGGCGGACCTAACTATGGCTACACCTTC
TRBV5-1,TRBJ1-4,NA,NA,CASSLVGTKATNEKLFF,TGCGCCAGCAGCTTGGTGGGGACAAAGGCAACTAATGAAAAACTGTTTTTT
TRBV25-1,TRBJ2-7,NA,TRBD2,CASSGPERGYYEQYF,TGTGCCAGCAGTGGACCCGAGCGGGGGTACTACGAGCAGTACTTC
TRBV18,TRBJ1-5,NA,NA,CASSSLGSNQPQHF,TGTGCCAGCTCATCCCTTGGAAGCAATCAGCCCCAGCATTTT
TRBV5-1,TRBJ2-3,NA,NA,CASSLAKSGESTDTQYF,TGCGCCAGCAGCTTGGCGAAGTCCGGGGAAAGCACAGATACGCAGTATTTT